Following are 22 T cell receptor beta chains from one sample sequenced in a study of blood T cell repertoires in COVID-19. Repertoires were generated with immunoSEQ multiplex PCR, while TCRdb's copy carries only in-frame clones and drops some. The repertoire consists of 250,000 to 350,000 clones, with more than 75% occurring once and the leading ten covering around 2%. The specimen sequenced was PBMCs or T cells enriched from blood (not recorded which). The receptors shown here come from a woman in her sixties or seventies in a cohort exposed to, infected with or recovered from COVID-19 (not recorded which).

This chain connects TRBV3-1 (or the pseudogene TRBV3-2) to TRBJ1-1; D is unclear. CDR1 LGHDT and CDR2 YNNKEL come from the germline V gene (reference sequence). V lost 1 base, J lost 8 bases, and 5 bases lay in between. The CDR3 covers 11 residues. CDR3 DNA sequence: TGTGCCAGCAGCCAAGGAGGGGAAGCTTTCTTT. This encodes CASSQGGEAFF.

This clone appeared a single time. The chain links TRBV4-1 to TRBJ1-1; maybe TRBD1 (5 bases). V gave up 0 bases and J gave up 3 bases, with 14 bases separating them. Germline CDR1 MGHRA, CDR2 YSYEKL. The CDR3 loop spans 16 amino acids. The CDR3 DNA reads as TGCGCCAGCAGCCAAGAATGGGCGACGGGGGACACTGAAGCTTTCTTT. Translating it yields CASSQEWATGDTEAFF.

The table lists this clone with a count of one. The chain links TRBV14 to TRBJ1-6; 10 positions agree with TRBD1. CDR3 length equals 15 residues. V lost 4 bases to trimming and J lost 8 bases; unmatched junction nucleotides: 5. The V gene's germline CDR1 is SGHDN and CDR2 FVKESK. CDR3 sequence (DNA): TGTGCCAGCAGCCGGGACAGGGGTGGTTATTCACCCCTCCACTTT. Translated: CASSRDRGGYSPLHF.

Note on this clone: Within the sample, other DNA sequences also encode this same CDR3. The V and J genes are TRBV2 and TRBJ2-5; possibly TRBD1 for D (7 bases). The V gene's germline CDR1 is SNHLY and CDR2 FYNNEI. This CDR3 contains 14 residues. Deletions cut 2 bases from V and 4 bases from J, with 11 bases between. DNA of the CDR3: TGTGCCAGCAGTGAAAGGCAGGGGGGAGAGACCCAGTACTTC. Translation gives CASSERQGGETQYF.

The rearrangement uses TRBV7-2 and TRBJ2-7; 10 bases agree with TRBD1. The length of the CDR3 is 15 residues. Germline CDR1 and CDR2: SGHTA and FQGNSA. Germline trimming cut 5 bases from V and 5 bases from J; bases unmatched to any gene: 9. For the CDR3, the DNA is TGTGCCAGCAGCGCGGGACAGGGGAGAGCCGACGAGCAGTACTTC. Its translation is CASSAGQGRADEQYF. Full variable domain (missing parts from reference TRBV7-2 and TRBJ2-7): GAGVSQSPSNKVTEKGKDVELRCDPISGHTALYWYRQSLGQGLEFLIYFQGNSAPDKSGLPSDRFSAERTGGSVSTLTIQRTQQEDSAVYLCASSAGQGRADEQYFGPGTRLTVT.

The chain is built from TRBV10-2 and TRBJ2-7; D unresolved. This CDR3 has 15 residues. Germline-derived CDR1 and CDR2 are WSHSY and SAAADI. Trimming pared 0 bases from V and 0 bases from J, leaving 9 bases between. CDR3 amino acids: CASSESNSYSYEQYF. The CDR3 DNA sequence: TGCGCCAGCAGTGAGTCGAACAGCTACTCCTACGAGCAGTACTTC.

The chain recombines TRBV24-1 with TRBJ2-5; D is possibly TRBD1 (6 bases). V lost 4 bases, J lost 5 bases, and 16 bases lay in between. This CDR3 region has 15 residues. CDR1 and CDR2 (germline): KGHDR, SFDVKD. CDR3 sequence reads: CATSDPMGAGETQYF. CDR3 nucleotide sequence: TGTGCCACCAGTGACCCCATGGGGGCCGGGGAGACCCAGTACTTC.

The V and J genes are TRBV2 and TRBJ1-2; 7 bases match TRBD1. V gave up 6 bases and J gave up 6 bases; unmatched junction bases: 10. This CDR3 region has 14 residues. From germline, CDR1 is SNHLY and CDR2 FYNNEI. CDR3 loop: CASSASTGFHGYTF. CDR3 nucleotide sequence: TGTGCCAGCAGCGCCTCGACAGGGTTCCATGGCTACACCTTC. Drawing the rest from reference TRBV2 and TRBJ1-2, the complete variable domain is EPEVTQTPSHQVTQMGQEVILRCVPISNHLYFYWYRQILGQKVEFLVSFYNNEISEKSEIFDDQFSVERPDGSNFTLKIRSTKLEDSAMYFCASSASTGFHGYTFGSGTRLTVV.

The chain combines TRBV28 with TRBJ1-2; 11 bases map to TRBD1. This CDR3 has 15 amino acids. V was pared by 3 bases and J by 4 bases, with 4 bases of the junction left unmatched. Looked up from germline, CDR1 is MDHEN and CDR2 is SYDVKM. Here the CDR3 reads CASSFFGTGGYGYTF. CDR3 nucleotides: TGTGCCAGCAGTTTTTTTGGGACAGGGGGCTATGGCTACACCTTC.

This chain uses TRBV5-1 with TRBJ2-3; TRBD2 aligns across 7 bases. Trimming removed 6 bases from V and 2 bases from J; junction bases left unmatched: 6. The CDR3 is made up of 14 amino acids. CDR1 SGHRS and CDR2 YFSETQ come from the germline V gene. The CDR3, as DNA: TGCGCCAGCAAGAGGGGAGGGGCCACAGATACGCAGTATTTT. This codes for CASKRGGATDTQYF.

This clone occurred once. This chain connects TRBV5-1 to TRBJ2-5; D might be TRBD1 (6 bases). The germline V and J ends were trimmed by 0 bases and 5 bases, with 14 bases remaining between them. There are 15 residues in the CDR3. The germline V gene encodes CDR1 SGHRS and CDR2 YFSETQ. The CDR3 DNA follows: TGCGCCAGCAGCTTGGGAACAGGGAAGGGGGAGACCCAGTACTTC. This encodes CASSLGTGKGETQYF.

The chain combines TRBV5-8 with TRBJ1-5; 8 bases agree with TRBD1. Germline V lookup: CDR1 SGHTS, CDR2 YDEGEE. J lost 6 bases, V lost 0 bases, and 2 bases had no gene match. The CDR3 runs 14 residues. The CDR3 DNA is TGTGCCAGCAGCTTGGGGACAGGGACTCAGCCCCAGCATTTT. Its translation is CASSLGTGTQPQHF.

V usage is TRBV5-8 and J usage is TRBJ1-1; D is unclear. CDR1 and CDR2 from the germline V gene are SGHTS and YDEGEE. V lost 2 bases to trimming and J lost 1 base, with 6 bases between them. This CDR3 has 13 residues. As DNA, the CDR3 is TGTGCCAGCAGCTTTACAGCGAACACTGAAGCTTTCTTT. This gives the protein CASSFTANTEAFF.

V and J are TRBV12-3 or TRBV12-4 and TRBJ2-1; tentative D call: TRBD1 (5 bases). The length of the CDR3 is 13 residues. V was pared by 6 bases and J by 3 bases, with 9 bases between. CDR3 sequence (DNA): TGTGCCAGCAGGGGGCCGAGCTACAATGAGCAGTTCTTC. Amino acids: CASRGPSYNEQFF.

The table lists this clone with a few counts. The rearrangement uses TRBV6-4 and TRBJ2-7; 8 bases agree with TRBD1. Trimming removed 11 bases from V and 3 bases from J; junction bases left unmatched: 6. The CDR3 consists of 12 residues. Germline V gene sequence: CDR1 MRHNA, CDR2 SNTAGT. The CDR3 loop is CAGRQGRYEQYF. CDR3 bases: TGTGCCGGTCGACAGGGGCGCTACGAGCAGTACTTC.

The V call is TRBV18, the J call TRBJ2-1, with D tentatively TRBD1 (6 bases). This CDR3 has 12 residues. The V end lost 2 bases, the J end lost 10 bases, and 9 bases lay between the germline ends. CDR1 and CDR2 (germline): KGHSH, LQKENI. For the CDR3, the DNA is TGTGCCAGCTCACCAAAAACAGGGGAGCAGTTCTTC. Residues: CASSPKTGEQFF.

This clone was detected a few times. The chain recombines TRBV6-5 with TRBJ2-7; the D is unclear. CDR1 is MNHEY and CDR2 is SVGAGI in the germline V gene. CDR3 length: 15 amino acids. Trimming stripped 2 bases from V and 3 bases from J, with 14 bases between. The CDR3 DNA reads TGTGCCAGCAGTTACGGGCCCCACCCAAACTACGAGCAGTACTTC. It encodes CASSYGPHPNYEQYF.

The rearrangement links TRBV24-1 to TRBJ2-7; 7 bases are shared with TRBD2. Trimming cost V 5 bases and J 2 bases; bases outside gene matches: 2. CDR1 and CDR2 (germline): KGHDR, SFDVKD. The CDR3 covers 13 residues. CDR3 sequence reads: CATSGAGAYEQYF. The DNA of the CDR3 is TGTGCCACCAGTGGGGCGGGAGCCTACGAGCAGTACTTC.

V usage is TRBV11-1 and J usage is TRBJ2-3, with 7 bases that match TRBD2. J gave up 4 bases and V 1 base, and 2 bases lay outside the gene matches. Per germline, CDR1 SGHAT and CDR2 FQDESV (reference sequence). The CDR3 length is 14 residues. This CDR3 reads CASSLGGSADTQYF. The CDR3 region has the DNA TGTGCCAGCAGCTTAGGCGGGAGCGCAGATACGCAGTATTTT.

The V gene is TRBV2, the J gene TRBJ2-1, with D possibly being TRBD1 (6 bases). Germline values: CDR1 SNHLY, CDR2 FYNNEI. Trimming stripped 6 bases from V and 0 bases from J, with 15 bases between. The CDR3 has 16 amino acids. The CDR3 DNA is TGTGCCAGCAGCCAGGCGACAGGAAGCTCCTACAATGAGCAGTTCTTC. Amino acid sequence: CASSQATGSSYNEQFF.

The gene calls are TRBV28 and TRBJ2-7, with TRBD1 identical over 7 bases. CDR1 MDHEN and CDR2 SYDVKM come from the germline V gene. CDR3 size: 14 residues. Trimming at V came to 5 bases and at J to 4 bases, leaving 8 bases not matched to a gene. This chain's CDR3 is CASSERTGRYEQYF. The CDR3 nucleotides are TGTGCCAGCAGTGAGCGGACAGGTCGATACGAGCAGTACTTC.

V and J are TRBV5-1 and TRBJ2-7; the D is unclear. This CDR3 has 15 amino acids. The germline CDR1 and CDR2 sequences are SGHRS and YFSETQ. The V gene lost 2 bases and the J gene lost 1 base, with 13 bases spanning the gap. DNA of the CDR3: TGCGCCAGCAGCTTAGTCCCCACTGGTTCCTACGAGCAGTACTTC. Protein sequence: CASSLVPTGSYEQYF.